This TCR beta chain is from a study of T cells after yellow fever vaccination. The V segment lost 3 bases and the J segment 6 bases; nucleotides outside the gene matches: 8. Per the germline V gene, CDR1 is DFQATT and CDR2 is SNEGSKA (reference sequence). The CDR3 runs to 15 residues. TCRdb passed the 5' RACE reads through MiXCR, listing each CDR3 protein once. This table holds roughly 500,000 distinct CDR3 sequences, about a fifth found once. This clonotype has just a few counts. The chain couples TRBV20-1 to TRBJ2-1; 10 nucleotides agree with TRBD1. This receptor was identified in a man between 25 and 39 years old who received the YFV17D yellow fever vaccine. The source material was PBMCs, sampled 15 days after the yellow fever booster vaccination. The CDR3 nucleotides read TGCAGTGCTAGTGGGGGACAGGGGAGAGTCAATGAGCAGTTCTTC. It encodes CSASGGQGRVNEQFF.